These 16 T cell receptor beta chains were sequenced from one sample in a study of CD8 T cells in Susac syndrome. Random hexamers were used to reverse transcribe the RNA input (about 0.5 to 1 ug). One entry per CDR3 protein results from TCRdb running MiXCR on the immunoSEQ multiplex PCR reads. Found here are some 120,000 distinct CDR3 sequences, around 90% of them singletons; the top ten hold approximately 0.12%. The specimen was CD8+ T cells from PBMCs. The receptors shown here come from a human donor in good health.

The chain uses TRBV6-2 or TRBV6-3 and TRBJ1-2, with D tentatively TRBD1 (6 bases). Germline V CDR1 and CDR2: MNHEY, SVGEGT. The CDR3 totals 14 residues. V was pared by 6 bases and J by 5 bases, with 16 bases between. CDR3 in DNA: TGTGCCAGCAGCCCTACAGGGACGGGATATGGCTACACCTTC. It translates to CASSPTGTGYGYTF.

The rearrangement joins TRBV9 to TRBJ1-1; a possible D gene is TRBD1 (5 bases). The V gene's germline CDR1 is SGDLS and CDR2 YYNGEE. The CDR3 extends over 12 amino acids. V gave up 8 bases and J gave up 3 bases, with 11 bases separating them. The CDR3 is CASGGGDTEAFF. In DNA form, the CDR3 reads TGTGCCAGTGGTGGGGGGGACACTGAAGCTTTCTTT.

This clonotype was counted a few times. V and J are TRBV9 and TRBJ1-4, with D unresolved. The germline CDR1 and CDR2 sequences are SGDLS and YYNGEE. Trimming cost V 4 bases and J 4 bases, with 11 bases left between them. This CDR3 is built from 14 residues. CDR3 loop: CASSPTGVNEKLFF. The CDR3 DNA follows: TGTGCCAGCAGCCCGACGGGCGTTAATGAAAAACTGTTTTTT.

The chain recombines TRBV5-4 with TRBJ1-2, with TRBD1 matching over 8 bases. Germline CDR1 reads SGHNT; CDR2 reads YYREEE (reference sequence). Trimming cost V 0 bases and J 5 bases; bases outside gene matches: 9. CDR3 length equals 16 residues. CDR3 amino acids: CASSLALGQGSYGYTF. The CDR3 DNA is TGTGCCAGCAGCTTGGCTCTCGGACAGGGTTCGTATGGCTACACCTTC.

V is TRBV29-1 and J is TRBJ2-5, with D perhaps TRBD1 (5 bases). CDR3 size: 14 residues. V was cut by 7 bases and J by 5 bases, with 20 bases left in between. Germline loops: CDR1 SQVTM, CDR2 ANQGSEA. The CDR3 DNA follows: TGCAGCGGCCTACAGGCTCCGGAAGCGGAGACCCAGTACTTC. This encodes CSGLQAPEAETQYF.

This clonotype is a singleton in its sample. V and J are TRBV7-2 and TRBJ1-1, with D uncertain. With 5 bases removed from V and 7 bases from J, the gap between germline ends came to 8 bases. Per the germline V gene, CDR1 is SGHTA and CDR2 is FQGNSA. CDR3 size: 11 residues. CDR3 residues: CASSPGFEAFF. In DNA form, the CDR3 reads TGTGCCAGCAGCCCTGGGTTTGAAGCTTTCTTT.

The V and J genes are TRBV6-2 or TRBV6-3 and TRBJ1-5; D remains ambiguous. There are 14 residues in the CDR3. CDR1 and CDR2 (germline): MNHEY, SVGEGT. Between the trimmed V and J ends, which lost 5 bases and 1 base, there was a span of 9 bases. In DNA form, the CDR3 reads TGTGCCAGCAGTCCAGACGGAAGCAATCAGCCCCAGCATTTT. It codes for CASSPDGSNQPQHF.

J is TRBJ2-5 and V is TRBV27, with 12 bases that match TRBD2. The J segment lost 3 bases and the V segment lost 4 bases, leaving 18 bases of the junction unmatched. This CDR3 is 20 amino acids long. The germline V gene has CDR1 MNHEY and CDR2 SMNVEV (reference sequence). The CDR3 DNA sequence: TGTGCCAGCAGTTCTCGTCCCCCGACTAGCGGGAGTAACGGGAAAGAGACCCAGTACTTC. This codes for CASSSRPPTSGSNGKETQYF.

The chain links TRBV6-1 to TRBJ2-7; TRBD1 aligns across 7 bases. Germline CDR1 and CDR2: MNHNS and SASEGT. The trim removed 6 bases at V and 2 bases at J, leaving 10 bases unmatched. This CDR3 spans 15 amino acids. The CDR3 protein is CASRNTRDSPYEQYF. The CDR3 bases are TGTGCCAGCAGAAATACCCGGGACAGCCCCTACGAGCAGTACTTC.

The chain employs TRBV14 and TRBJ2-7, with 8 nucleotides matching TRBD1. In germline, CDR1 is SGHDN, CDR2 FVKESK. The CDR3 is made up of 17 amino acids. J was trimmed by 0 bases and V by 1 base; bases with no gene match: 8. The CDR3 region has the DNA TGTGCCAGCAGCCAAGGGTCATACAGGGGGAGCTCCTACGAGCAGTACTTC. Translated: CASSQGSYRGSSYEQYF.

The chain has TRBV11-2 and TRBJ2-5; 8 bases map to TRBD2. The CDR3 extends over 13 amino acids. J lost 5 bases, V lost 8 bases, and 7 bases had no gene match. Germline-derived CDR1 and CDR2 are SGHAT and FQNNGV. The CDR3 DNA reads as TGTGCCAGCTCCCCGGGGGGGGCGGAGACCCAGTACTTC. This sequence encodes CASSPGGAETQYF.

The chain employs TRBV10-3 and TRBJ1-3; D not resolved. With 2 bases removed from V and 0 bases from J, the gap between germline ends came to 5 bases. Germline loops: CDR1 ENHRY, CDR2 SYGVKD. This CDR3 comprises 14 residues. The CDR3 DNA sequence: TGTGCCATCAGTGAGCGCAGCTCTGGAAACACCATATATTTT. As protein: CAISERSSGNTIYF.

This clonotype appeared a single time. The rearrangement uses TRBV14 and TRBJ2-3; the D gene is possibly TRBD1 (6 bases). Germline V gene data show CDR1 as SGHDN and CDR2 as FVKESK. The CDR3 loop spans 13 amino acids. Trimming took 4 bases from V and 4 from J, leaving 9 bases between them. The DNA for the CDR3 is TGTGCCAGCAGCCCGTCAGGGGCAGATACGCAGTATTTT. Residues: CASSPSGADTQYF.

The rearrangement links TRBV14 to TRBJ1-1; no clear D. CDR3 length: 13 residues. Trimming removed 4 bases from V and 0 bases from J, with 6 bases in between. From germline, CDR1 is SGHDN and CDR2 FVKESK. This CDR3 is CASSRELNTEAFF. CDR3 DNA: TGTGCCAGCAGCCGTGAGTTGAACACTGAAGCTTTCTTT. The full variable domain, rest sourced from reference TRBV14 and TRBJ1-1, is EAGVTQFPSHSVIEKGQTVTLRCDPISGHDNLYWYRRVMGKEIKFLLHFVKESKQDESGMPNNRFLAERTGGTYSTLKVQPAELEDSGVYFCASSRELNTEAFFGQGTRLTVV.

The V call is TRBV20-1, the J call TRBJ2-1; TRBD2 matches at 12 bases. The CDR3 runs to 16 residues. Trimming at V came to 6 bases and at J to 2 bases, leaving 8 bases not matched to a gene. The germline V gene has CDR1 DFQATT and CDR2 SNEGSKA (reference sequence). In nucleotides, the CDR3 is TGCAGTGCGAAAAGCCTAGCGGGGGGGACCTACAATGAGCAGTTCTTC. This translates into CSAKSLAGGTYNEQFF.

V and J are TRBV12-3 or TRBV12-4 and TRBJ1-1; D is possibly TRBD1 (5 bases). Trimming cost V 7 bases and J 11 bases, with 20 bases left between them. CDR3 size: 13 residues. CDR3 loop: CASTTTRGTEAFF. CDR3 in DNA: TGTGCCAGCACGACCACTAGGGGAACCGAGGCTTTCTTT.